Each of the 21 T cell receptor beta chains below was sequenced from the same sample in a study of response to subunit inactivated influenza vaccine. MiXCR, applied by TCRdb to the RT-PCR reads, yields one record per CDR3 protein. The sample lists 590,000 or so distinct CDR3 sequences, 12% to 15% occurring once. This specimen consisted of PBMCs from blood, obtained 14 to 15 days before vaccination. Receptors were obtained from a man in his forties or fifties who received an inactivated influenza vaccine.

There are a few counts of this clonotype. The chain employs TRBV7-2 and TRBJ2-3, with 11 positions matching TRBD2. Trimming removed 2 bases from V and 2 bases from J; junction bases left unmatched: 3. Germline CDR1 SGHTA, CDR2 FQGNSA. This CDR3 is built from 16 residues. The CDR3 DNA is TGTGCCAGCAGCTTACTAGCGGGGGGTCTCACAGATACGCAGTATTTT. Its protein product is CASSLLAGGLTDTQYF.

This clonotype was picked up a small number of times. The CDR3 spells CSASLGGNNQPQHF. CDR3 nucleotide sequence: TGCAGCGCCTCCCTAGGAGGGAATAATCAGCCCCAGCATTTT. The chain employs TRBV29-1 and TRBJ1-5; no clear D. The CDR3 totals 14 residues. The germline CDR1 and CDR2 sequences are SQVTM and ANQGSEA. V lost 7 bases to trimming and J lost 4 bases, with 17 bases between them.

This clonotype was recorded a few times. The gene calls are TRBV2 and TRBJ2-2; TRBD2 is a possible D gene (6 bases). The CDR3 sequence is 15 residues long. Germline lookup yields CDR1 SNHLY and CDR2 FYNNEI. Trimming removed 6 bases at V and 4 bases at J, with 15 bases between. The CDR3 region has the DNA TGTGCCAGCAGGCTCGCCGGGACTCTCACCGGGGAGCTGTTTTTT. This gives the protein CASRLAGTLTGELFF.

This clonotype was recorded at least ten times. This chain connects TRBV5-1 to TRBJ2-1; TRBD2 aligns across 14 bases. The germline V gene has CDR1 SGHRS and CDR2 YFSETQ. J lost 3 bases, V lost 3 bases, and 2 bases had no gene match. This CDR3 has 16 residues. The CDR3 coding sequence is TGCGCCAGCAGCTCCGGACTAGCGGGGGGCTACAATGAGCAGTTCTTC. Translated: CASSSGLAGGYNEQFF.

The rearrangement links TRBV7-9 to TRBJ2-2; 12 nucleotides align to TRBD1. This CDR3 spans 15 amino acids. The germline V gene encodes CDR1 SEHNR and CDR2 FQNEAQ (reference sequence). Losses at the gene ends were 5 bases for V and 6 bases for J; bases not matched to a gene: 4. The CDR3 loop reads CASSVGQGAAGELFF. In DNA, the CDR3 is TGTGCCAGCAGCGTGGGACAGGGGGCGGCCGGGGAGCTGTTTTTT.

The rearrangement uses TRBV12-3 or TRBV12-4 and TRBJ2-2; 9 bases agree with TRBD1. The CDR3 sequence is 16 residues long. V shed 6 bases and J 5 bases; nucleotides not matched to a gene: 10. The CDR3 loop is CASSFSGTGRTGELFF. The CDR3 DNA reads TGTGCCAGCAGCTTCTCCGGGACAGGGAGGACCGGGGAGCTGTTTTTT.

This clonotype was picked up a small number of times. The chain uses TRBV9 and TRBJ2-3, with a possible D match to TRBD2 (6 bases). Germline CDR1 is SGDLS and CDR2 is YYNGEE. The V end lost 3 bases, the J end lost 6 bases, and 17 bases lay between the germline ends. The CDR3 is 15 amino acids. The CDR3 DNA follows: TGTGCCAGCAGCGACCCCCCCGGGAGAGTCGATACGCAGTATTTT. Translated: CASSDPPGRVDTQYF.

This clonotype has only one observation. The gene calls are TRBV7-2 and TRBJ2-1; possible D gene TRBD2, 5 bases. Per the germline V gene, CDR1 is SGHTA and CDR2 is FQGNSA. This CDR3 is built from 16 residues. Between the trimmed V and J ends, which lost 7 bases and 0 bases, there was a span of 16 bases. The CDR3 region is CASNSAATFSYNEQFF. For the CDR3, the DNA is TGTGCCAGCAACTCAGCGGCAACCTTCTCCTACAATGAGCAGTTCTTC.

In its sample, this clonotype was seen a few times. The chain uses TRBV9 and TRBJ2-7; maybe TRBD1 (7 bases). CDR1 and CDR2 (germline): SGDLS, YYNGEE. Trimming took 3 bases from V and 2 from J, leaving 12 bases between them. This CDR3 is 14 amino acids long. The CDR3 nucleotides read TGTGCCAGCAGCGGGGGGGACAGTCCCTACGAGCAGTACTTC. Its protein product is CASSGGDSPYEQYF.

This clonotype was picked up one time. This rearrangement joins TRBV10-3 to TRBJ2-7; the D gene is possibly TRBD2 (5 bases). The germline V gene encodes CDR1 ENHRY and CDR2 SYGVKD. Trimming removed 4 bases at V and 6 bases at J, with 16 bases between. CDR3 length: 14 residues. DNA for the CDR3: TGTGCCATCAGTGTCGGGTCTAGTGGAGGCGAGCAGTACTTC. Its translation: CAISVGSSGGEQYF.

This clonotype was counted between two and nine times. CDR3 amino acids: CASSWNHREDTQYF. DNA of the CDR3: TGCGCCAGCAGCTGGAACCACCGGGAGGATACGCAGTATTTT. This chain uses TRBV5-1 with TRBJ2-3; perhaps TRBD2 as D (6 bases). The CDR3 sequence is 14 residues long. The V end lost 3 bases, the J end lost 6 bases, and 14 bases lay between the germline ends. CDR1 and CDR2 (germline): SGHRS, YFSETQ.

This clonotype was seen a handful of times. The chain joins TRBV20-1 to TRBJ2-5, with D maybe TRBD1 (5 bases). Deletions cut 6 bases from V and 4 bases from J, with 9 bases between. CDR3 size: 11 residues. Germline V gene data show CDR1 as DFQATT and CDR2 as SNEGSKA (reference sequence). The DNA for the CDR3 is TGCAGTGCAAAAAGGGGAGAGACCCAGTACTTC. Translating gives CSAKRGETQYF.

This clonotype occurred many times. The V and J genes are TRBV15 and TRBJ2-7; tentative D call: TRBD1 (6 bases). This CDR3 has 14 residues. Trimming cost V 1 base and J 6 bases, with 13 bases left between them. The germline CDR1 and CDR2 sequences are LNHNV and YYDKDF (reference sequence). CDR3 coding DNA: TGTGCCACCAGCAGAGCACAGGGATTGGTCGAGCAGTACTTC. This sequence encodes CATSRAQGLVEQYF.

This clonotype was detected a few times. This chain joins TRBV3-1 and TRBJ1-1; D might be TRBD1 (5 bases). Between the trimmed V and J ends, which lost 4 bases and 4 bases, there was a span of 16 bases. The length of the CDR3 is 15 residues. Per the germline V gene, CDR1 is LGHDT and CDR2 is YNNKEL (reference sequence). The CDR3 here is CASSPQAGRITEAFF. The CDR3 DNA is TGTGCCAGCAGCCCACAGGCAGGGCGTATCACTGAAGCTTTCTTT.

The chain carries TRBV2 and TRBJ1-4; 10 bases align to TRBD1. The junction had 6 bases not matched to a gene; V was cut back by 6 bases and J by 8 bases. This CDR3 is built from 14 residues. CDR1 SNHLY and CDR2 FYNNEI come from the germline V gene. CDR3 in amino acids: CASRDRGVQEKLFF. Written as DNA, the CDR3 is TGTGCCAGCAGGGACAGGGGGGTCCAAGAAAAACTGTTTTTT.

This clonotype came up a few times. V is TRBV28 and J is TRBJ2-2, with TRBD1 as a possible D gene (5 bases). This CDR3 region has 13 residues. Between the trimmed V and J ends, which lost 6 bases and 5 bases, there was a span of 10 bases. Germline CDR1 and CDR2: MDHEN and SYDVKM. CDR3 in amino acids: CASRRGRTGELFF. Written as DNA, the CDR3 is TGTGCCAGCAGAAGGGGCAGAACCGGGGAGCTGTTTTTT.

This clonotype occurred a few times. The gene calls are TRBV29-1 and TRBJ2-2; 7 bases align to TRBD2. Germline values: CDR1 SQVTM, CDR2 ANQGSEA. V lost 7 bases and J lost 5; bases outside the gene matches: 7. This CDR3 spans 13 amino acids. The CDR3 loop is CSADTAGTGELFF. CDR3 coding DNA: TGCAGCGCCGATACAGCGGGGACCGGGGAGCTGTTTTTT.

The chain combines TRBV24-1 with TRBJ2-5; D may correspond to TRBD1 or TRBD2 (5 bases each). Trimming removed 9 bases from V and 5 bases from J, with 15 bases in between. Germline loops: CDR1 KGHDR, CDR2 SFDVKD. The CDR3 runs 13 residues. Here the CDR3 reads CATQASEGETQYF. The CDR3 bases are TGTGCCACCCAAGCCTCCGAGGGGGAGACCCAGTACTTC.

The chain carries TRBV5-1 and TRBJ2-7; 9 nucleotides match TRBD1. The CDR3 consists of 20 residues. V shed 2 bases, J shed 5 bases, and the junction held 23 bases outside the gene matches. The germline CDR1 and CDR2 sequences are SGHRS and YFSETQ. For the CDR3, the DNA is TGCGCCAGCAGCTTACGTACAGGGGGCGTTTTGGCACCTGACAAGAACGAGCAGTACTTC. This codes for CASSLRTGGVLAPDKNEQYF.

The V gene is TRBV15, the J gene TRBJ2-2; 9 bases are shared with TRBD1. CDR1 and CDR2 (germline): LNHNV, YYDKDF (reference sequence). The trim removed 2 bases at V and 3 bases at J, leaving 4 bases unmatched. The CDR3 runs 16 residues. The CDR3 nucleotides are TGTGCCACCAGCAGATTGGACAGGGGAGACACCGGGGAGCTGTTTTTT. Its translation is CATSRLDRGDTGELFF.

The CDR3 DNA reads as TGCAGTGCCACAATTAGTTACGAGCAGTACTTC. The encoded protein is CSATISYEQYF. The chain recombines TRBV20-1 with TRBJ2-7; D is uncertain. Trimming removed 6 bases at V and 4 bases at J, with 10 bases between. The CDR3 covers 11 residues. Looked up from germline, CDR1 is DFQATT and CDR2 is SNEGSKA (reference sequence).